These 13 T cell receptor beta chains came from one sample sequenced in a study of T cells after yellow fever vaccination. TCRdb called the 5' RACE reads again in MiXCR, with one record for every CDR3 protein. The sample shows some 350,000 distinct CDR3 sequences, approximately 4% of them seen only once. The sequencing used PBMCs, collected 5 days after the yellow fever booster vaccination. These TCRs come from a man aged 18 to 35 who received the YFV17D yellow fever vaccine.

The chain employs TRBV20-1 and TRBJ1-1; tentatively, D is TRBD1 (6 bases). The CDR3 totals 13 residues. V was pared by 6 bases and J by 4 bases, with 15 bases between. Germline CDR1 is DFQATT and CDR2 is SNEGSKA (reference sequence). The DNA of the CDR3 is TGCAGTGCCCGCCCCGGGGGCGGCACTGAAGCTTTCTTT. Its protein product is CSARPGGGTEAFF.

This clonotype was seen at least ten times. V is TRBV5-1 and J is TRBJ2-1; D might be TRBD2 (7 bases). Trimming pared 3 bases from V and 8 bases from J, leaving 27 bases between. Germline values: CDR1 SGHRS, CDR2 YFSETQ. The CDR3 contains 18 residues. CDR3 DNA: TGCGCCAGCAGCTCCACCTTTAACCCGAGGGGGGGCTTGGATGAGCAGTTCTTC. Its protein is CASSSTFNPRGGLDEQFF.

The V gene is TRBV7-2, the J gene TRBJ2-5; tentative D call: TRBD2 (5 bases). Trimming took 5 bases from V and 2 from J, leaving 9 bases between them. CDR3 length equals 13 residues. From germline, CDR1 is SGHTA and CDR2 FQGNSA. The CDR3 DNA reads as TGTGCCAGCAGCGCAGAGCGGCAAGAGACCCAGTACTTC. This encodes CASSAERQETQYF.

This clonotype was seen ten or more times. The chain uses TRBV11-2 and TRBJ1-2; tentative D call: TRBD1 (5 bases). With 5 bases removed from V and 4 bases from J, the gap between germline ends came to 8 bases. The CDR3 is 12 residues long. Germline V gene sequence: CDR1 SGHAT, CDR2 FQNNGV. CDR3 loop: CASSPQGYGYTF. The CDR3 bases are TGTGCCAGCAGCCCTCAGGGCTATGGCTACACCTTC.

This clonotype came up a few times. J is TRBJ1-3 and V is TRBV4-3; tentative D call: TRBD1 (5 bases). The CDR3 loop spans 15 amino acids. The V gene lost 0 bases and the J gene lost 3 bases, with 9 bases spanning the gap. CDR1 and CDR2 (germline): LGHNA, YSLEER. The CDR3 DNA is TGCGCCAGCAGCCAAGAATGGGGGTTTGGAAACACCATATATTTT. The encoded protein is CASSQEWGFGNTIYF.

This clonotype was seen ten or more times. The chain carries TRBV5-1 and TRBJ2-2; 8 nucleotides align to TRBD1. CDR1 is SGHRS and CDR2 is YFSETQ in the germline V gene. With 0 bases clipped from V and 2 bases from J, the junction kept 3 bases outside the gene matches. This CDR3 spans 16 amino acids. This CDR3 is CASSLGPGGNTGELFF. The CDR3 coding sequence is TGCGCCAGCAGCTTGGGACCAGGGGGCAACACCGGGGAGCTGTTTTTT.

This clonotype has ten or more counts. This rearrangement joins TRBV10-3 to TRBJ1-1; D uncertain. V shed 0 bases and J shed 4 bases, with 12 bases lying between them. This CDR3 has 15 residues. CDR1 is ENHRY, CDR2 SYGVKD, per germline. CDR3 protein: CAISESIGIGTEAFF. The CDR3 DNA reads as TGTGCCATCAGTGAGTCGATCGGGATCGGCACTGAAGCTTTCTTT.

The chain recombines TRBV4-2 with TRBJ1-4; a weak D match, TRBD1 (6 bases). CDR1 is LGHNA, CDR2 YNFKEQ, per germline. V lost 4 bases and J 3 bases, leaving 9 bases between the germline ends. The CDR3 totals 14 residues. Here the CDR3 DNA reads TGTGCCAGCAGCCTCGGGACACCTAATGAAAAACTGTTTTTT. Protein product: CASSLGTPNEKLFF.

This clonotype was counted many times. The chain combines TRBV4-1 with TRBJ1-2; D is undetermined. Per germline, CDR1 MGHRA and CDR2 YSYEKL. This CDR3 region has 14 residues. The V gene lost 0 bases and the J gene lost 2 bases, with 7 bases spanning the gap. The CDR3 DNA reads TGCGCCAGCAGCCAAGATTATAGAAACTATGGCTACACCTTC. This encodes CASSQDYRNYGYTF.

This clonotype turned up a few times. Written as DNA, the CDR3 is TGCGCCAGCAGCTTGAAGGACAGAAACTACAATGAGCAGTTCTTC. Its translation: CASSLKDRNYNEQFF. The V gene is TRBV5-1, the J gene TRBJ2-1, with D possibly being TRBD1 (6 bases). Trimming pared 1 base from V and 3 bases from J, leaving 11 bases between. There are 15 residues in the CDR3. Germline values: CDR1 SGHRS, CDR2 YFSETQ. The full variable domain, its missing parts supplied by reference TRBV5-1 and TRBJ2-1, is KAGVTQTPRYLIKTRGQQVTLSCSPISGHRSVSWYQQTPGQGLQFLFEYFSETQRNKGNFPGRFSGRQFSNSRSEMNVSTLELGDSALYLCASSLKDRNYNEQFFGPGTRLTVL.

This clonotype has ten or more counts. V usage is TRBV6-2 or TRBV6-3 and J usage is TRBJ2-3; TRBD1 matches at 7 bases. The length of the CDR3 is 15 residues. Germline V gene lookup returns CDR1 MNHEY and CDR2 SVGEGT. Trimming cost V 6 bases and J 3 bases; bases outside gene matches: 9. The CDR3 nucleotides are TGTGCCAGCAGCTATGACAGGGCGGAGACAGATACGCAGTATTTT. Translating gives CASSYDRAETDTQYF.

Ten or more counts support this clonotype. V usage is TRBV7-9 and J usage is TRBJ1-4; D is ambiguous. The CDR3 covers 15 residues. V shed 0 bases and J shed 6 bases, with 11 bases lying between them. Germline CDR1 reads SEHNR; CDR2 reads FQNEAQ (reference sequence). CDR3 amino acids: CASSLAIAGYEKLFF. DNA of the CDR3: TGTGCCAGCAGCTTAGCAATTGCAGGATATGAAAAACTGTTTTTT.

Only a few counts were recorded for this clonotype. The rearrangement uses TRBV4-2 and TRBJ2-5, with 8 bases fitting TRBD2. CDR3 length: 15 residues. Per the germline V gene, CDR1 is LGHNA and CDR2 is YNFKEQ. Trimming cost V 1 base and J 5 bases; bases outside gene matches: 6. The chain's CDR3 is CASSQGRAGEETQYF. The CDR3, as DNA: TGTGCCAGCAGCCAAGGCCGAGCGGGGGAGGAGACCCAGTACTTC.